The clone carrying this T cell receptor beta chain was detected a few times. MiXCR, run by TCRdb on the 5' RACE reads, gives a single entry per CDR3 protein. The repertoire holds roughly 120,000 distinct CDR3 sequences, with about 15% as singletons. CDR3 length: 12 amino acids. Germline CDR1 DFQATT, CDR2 SNEGSKA (reference sequence). With V trimmed by 3 bases and J by 12 bases, 9 bases remained unmatched. The data were taken from a study of T-cell memory formation after mild COVID-19. Study context: In these data, TCR clusters were largely donor specific.

The sequence was obtained from an adult woman who had mild COVID-19 (a few samples of this study predate the infection). Cell type and time point are not known. This chain connects TRBV20-1 to TRBJ1-2; 8 bases align to TRBD1. Sequencing input: PBMCs or a T cell subset sorted from them (not recorded which). The CDR3 sequence is CSARAGGRGNTF. CDR3 in DNA: TGCAGTGCTAGGGCAGGGGGCAGGGGCAACACCTTC.